Below, 13 T cell receptor beta chains from the same sample are listed, as sequenced in a study of blood T cell repertoires in COVID-19. TCRdb keeps only in-frame clones here, not all; method: immunoSEQ multiplex PCR. The sample carries just over 250,000 clones, 91% recorded once. The sequencing sample was made of peripheral blood. All receptors come from a person aged 18 to 35 with COVID-19, enrolled during active disease.

This clone appeared once. The chain combines TRBV5-1 with TRBJ2-5; 7 bases fit TRBD2. Germline V CDR1 and CDR2: SGHRS, YFSETQ. Trimming removed 0 bases from V and 1 base from J; junction bases left unmatched: 6. CDR3 size: 16 residues. This CDR3 is CASSLGLLATQETQYF. Here the CDR3 DNA reads TGCGCCAGCAGCTTGGGCTTACTAGCGACCCAAGAGACCCAGTACTTC.

This clone has a single count. DNA of the CDR3: TGTGCCACCAGCCTCCGTGGGACAGGGTCCCTAGCAACTAATGAAAAACTGTTTTTT. This codes for CATSLRGTGSLATNEKLFF. The chain employs TRBV15 and TRBJ1-4, with TRBD1 identical over 9 bases. Germline CDR1 is LNHNV and CDR2 is YYDKDF (reference sequence). This CDR3 has 19 amino acids. V dropped 5 bases and J dropped 0; count of bases not matched to a gene: 13.

The chain combines TRBV19 with TRBJ1-2, with no clear D. CDR3 length: 12 residues. Germline CDR1 LNHDA, CDR2 SQIVND (reference sequence). Trimming took 6 bases from V and 4 from J, leaving 9 bases between them. The chain's CDR3 is CASSSGFYGYTF. The DNA for the CDR3 is TGTGCCAGTAGCTCAGGATTCTATGGCTACACCTTC.

This rearrangement joins TRBV6-2 or TRBV6-3 to TRBJ2-1, with TRBD2 identical over 7 bases. Germline V CDR1 and CDR2: MNHEY, SVGEGT. This CDR3 comprises 17 residues. V gave up 2 bases and J gave up 0 bases; unmatched junction bases: 7. CDR3 DNA sequence: TGTGCCAGCAGTTACGGGAGTAGCGGGCACTCCTACAATGAGCAGTTCTTC. Residues: CASSYGSSGHSYNEQFF.

The gene calls are TRBV6-6 and TRBJ1-4; D is unresolved. Between the trimmed V and J ends, which lost 11 bases and 2 bases, there was a span of 12 bases. Per the germline V gene, CDR1 is MNHNY and CDR2 is SVGAGI (reference sequence). CDR3 length: 13 amino acids. The CDR3 here is CASIPGTNEKLFF. Here the CDR3 DNA reads TGTGCCTCTATCCCCGGGACTAATGAAAAACTGTTTTTT.

The chain has TRBV28 and TRBJ2-1; possible D gene TRBD2, 7 bases. The CDR3 consists of 15 residues. The V gene lost 0 bases and the J gene lost 3 bases, with 9 bases spanning the gap. Germline lookup yields CDR1 MDHEN and CDR2 SYDVKM. As DNA, the CDR3 is TGTGCCAGCAGTTTATGGGGGGGGCACTACAATGAGCAGTTCTTC. It specifies CASSLWGGHYNEQFF.

The chain uses TRBV19 and TRBJ2-1; TRBD2 agrees at 12 bases. Trimming took 3 bases from V and 0 from J; bases not matched to a gene: 12. The CDR3 contains 20 residues. CDR1 is LNHDA, CDR2 SQIVND, per germline (reference sequence). Here the CDR3 DNA reads TGTGCCAGTAGTATTGGGGCTAGCGGGAGGGGTATGGGCTCCTACAATGAGCAGTTCTTC. It encodes CASSIGASGRGMGSYNEQFF.

This chain connects TRBV2 to TRBJ1-4; D is unresolved. Germline CDR1 is SNHLY and CDR2 is FYNNEI. The CDR3 extends over 15 amino acids. The V end lost 2 bases, the J end lost 6 bases, and 13 bases lay between the germline ends. CDR3: CASSETRVEDEKLFF. CDR3 bases: TGTGCCAGCAGTGAAACGAGGGTCGAGGATGAAAAACTGTTTTTT.

This sequence joins TRBV24-1 and TRBJ2-7; D remains ambiguous. Germline loops: CDR1 KGHDR, CDR2 SFDVKD. Trimming stripped 4 bases from V and 2 bases from J, with 8 bases between. The CDR3 extends over 13 amino acids. The chain's CDR3 is CATSDPLTYEQYF. As DNA, the CDR3 is TGTGCCACCAGTGACCCCCTTACCTACGAGCAGTACTTC.

The V gene is TRBV18, the J gene TRBJ2-1; 8 nucleotides match TRBD2. V dropped 0 bases and J dropped 12; count of bases not matched to a gene: 10. The CDR3 runs to 15 residues. The germline CDR1 and CDR2 sequences are KGHSH and LQKENI. This CDR3 reads CASSPPSGGGSGQFF. The CDR3 DNA is TGTGCCAGCTCACCACCGTCGGGGGGGGGCAGTGGGCAGTTCTTC.

J is TRBJ2-1 and V is TRBV29-1; tentatively, D is TRBD2 (6 bases). The CDR3 extends over 15 amino acids. Trimming pared 8 bases from V and 0 bases from J, leaving 17 bases between. CDR1 and CDR2 (germline): SQVTM, ANQGSEA. CDR3 amino acids: CSIPGGGTSYNEQFF. In DNA, the CDR3 is TGCAGCATTCCGGGCGGCGGGACCTCCTACAATGAGCAGTTCTTC.

The rearrangement joins TRBV5-1 to TRBJ2-1; 10 nucleotides agree with TRBD2. Germline CDR1 is SGHRS and CDR2 is YFSETQ. This CDR3 contains 16 residues. Trimming at V came to 4 bases and at J to 4 bases, leaving 8 bases not matched to a gene. CDR3 in DNA: TGCGCCAGCAGCCTATCCCCTAGCGGGGGTTACAATGAGCAGTTCTTC. Its protein product is CASSLSPSGGYNEQFF.

The rearrangement links TRBV27 to TRBJ1-5, with 7 bases aligning to TRBD1. The CDR3 length is 13 residues. V lost 6 bases to trimming and J lost 4 bases; unmatched junction nucleotides: 3. From germline, CDR1 is MNHEY and CDR2 SMNVEV (reference sequence). The CDR3 reads CASSPTGNQPQHF. CDR3 nucleotide sequence: TGTGCCAGCAGCCCGACAGGGAATCAGCCCCAGCATTTT.